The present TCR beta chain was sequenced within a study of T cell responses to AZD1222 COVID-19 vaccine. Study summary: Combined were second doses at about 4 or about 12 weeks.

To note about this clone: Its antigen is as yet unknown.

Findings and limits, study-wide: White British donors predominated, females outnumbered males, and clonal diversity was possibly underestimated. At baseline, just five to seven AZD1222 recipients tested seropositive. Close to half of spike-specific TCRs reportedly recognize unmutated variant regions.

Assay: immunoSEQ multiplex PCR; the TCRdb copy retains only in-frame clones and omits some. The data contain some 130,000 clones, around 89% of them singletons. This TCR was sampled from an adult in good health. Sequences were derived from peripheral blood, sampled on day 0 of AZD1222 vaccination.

The CDR3 sequence: CASSYTSGYQETQYF. The CDR3 nucleotides read TGTGCCAGCAGCTATACTAGCGGGTACCAAGAGACCCAGTACTTC. J is TRBJ2-5 and V is TRBV9, with 9 bases that match TRBD2. J lost 0 bases, V lost 4 bases, and 4 bases had no gene match. There are 15 residues in the CDR3. Germline assignment: CDR1 SGDLS and CDR2 YYNGEE.